This T cell receptor (beta chain) emerged from a study of T cell responses to AZD1222 COVID-19 vaccine. Notes on the study in general: Vaccine-related CD4 TCRs covered spike, predominating at 160-218 and 743-854. Donors were mostly white British, more females; clonal diversity possibly underestimated.

Germline assignment: CDR1 KGHSH and CDR2 LQKENI. The CDR3 extends over 14 amino acids. Trimming cost V 3 bases and J 5 bases, with 11 bases left between them. Analysis merged second doses at about 4 or about 12 weeks. As regards this clone: Its antigen is as yet unknown.

TCRdb keeps only in-frame clones here, not all; method: immunoSEQ multiplex PCR. Among some 250,000 clones listed, about 94% were seen once. This chain joins TRBV18 and TRBJ2-1; D gene ambiguous. Sequencing was performed on peripheral blood, taken 28 days after the second AZD1222 dose. The clonotype originates from an adult who received the AZD1222 COVID-19 vaccine. For the CDR3, the DNA is TGTGCCAGCTCACCGCTCTCAGGTGACAATGAGCAGTTCTTC. Amino acid sequence: CASSPLSGDNEQFF.